One and the same sample provided the 25 T cell receptor beta chains below, sequenced in a study of T cells after yellow fever vaccination. TCRdb re-derived calls from the 5' RACE reads in MiXCR, one entry per CDR3 protein. The data contain about 13,000 distinct CDR3 sequences, about 5.3% of them singletons. The source material was PBMCs, either bulk or a sorted T-cell subset (CD4+, CD8+, memory, or dextramer-sorted; not recorded which), sampled 45 days after the yellow fever booster vaccination. These TCRs come from a young man who received the YFV17D yellow fever vaccine.

This clonotype was picked up many times. The chain combines TRBV27 with TRBJ1-1; weak D call: TRBD1 (6 bases). Germline loops: CDR1 MNHEY, CDR2 SMNVEV (reference sequence). This CDR3 is built from 18 residues. Deletions cut 3 bases from V and 3 bases from J, with 23 bases between. This chain's CDR3 is CASSFRTLPRQADTEAFF. CDR3 in DNA: TGTGCCAGCAGTTTCCGAACCCTACCCCGACAGGCGGACACTGAAGCTTTCTTT.

This clonotype was counted ten times or more. V and J are TRBV12-5 and TRBJ2-1; 9 bases are shared with TRBD2. Germline values: CDR1 LGHNT, CDR2 FRNRAP. V lost 1 base and J lost 7; bases outside the gene matches: 5. This CDR3 is built from 15 residues. CDR3 in DNA: TGTGCTAGTGGTTTGGAGCTAGCGGGGTGGAATGAGCAGTTCTTC. This sequence encodes CASGLELAGWNEQFF.

This clonotype was seen many times. The chain links TRBV19 to TRBJ1-1; 8 bases match TRBD1. Germline V CDR1 and CDR2: LNHDA, SQIVND (reference sequence). With 5 bases clipped from V and 4 bases from J, the junction kept 3 bases outside the gene matches. The CDR3 is 13 amino acids. CDR3 residues: CASSWGQATEAFF. The CDR3 region has the DNA TGTGCCAGTAGTTGGGGACAGGCCACTGAAGCTTTCTTT. Together with reference TRBV19 and TRBJ1-1, the CDR3 gives the full variable domain: DGGITQSPKYLFRKEGQNVTLSCEQNLNHDAMYWYRQDPGQGLRLIYYSQIVNDFQKGDIAEGYSVSREKKESFPLTVTSAQKNPTAFYLCASSWGQATEAFFGQGTRLTVV.

This clonotype was seen many times. The chain carries TRBV19 and TRBJ2-2; D gene unclear. CDR3 size: 18 residues. V gave up 5 bases and J gave up 1 base, with 20 bases separating them. Germline lookup yields CDR1 LNHDA and CDR2 SQIVND (reference sequence). The CDR3 loop reads CASSSTKLLGMNTGELFF. CDR3 nucleotide sequence: TGTGCCAGTAGTTCCACCAAATTACTGGGAATGAACACCGGGGAGCTGTTTTTT.

This clonotype was found many times. The CDR3 loop reads CASPSQPQHF. The CDR3 DNA reads TGTGCCAGCCCCTCTCAGCCCCAGCATTTT. The chain joins TRBV27 to TRBJ1-5; D is ambiguous. The CDR3 loop spans 10 amino acids. Germline CDR1 MNHEY, CDR2 SMNVEV (reference sequence). The V end was cut by 8 bases, the J end by 6 bases, with 5 bases between.

This clonotype was seen repeatedly, ten times or more. The chain links TRBV12-3 or TRBV12-4 to TRBJ2-2; 9 bases fit TRBD2. J was trimmed by 6 bases and V by 5 bases; bases with no gene match: 10. The CDR3 has 16 residues. This CDR3 is CASSLGHASGAGELFF. For the CDR3, the DNA is TGTGCCAGCAGTCTAGGGCACGCTAGCGGGGCCGGGGAGCTGTTTTTT.

This clonotype was recorded at least ten times. V usage is TRBV12-3 or TRBV12-4 and J usage is TRBJ2-1; the match to TRBD2 covers 14 bases. V dropped 1 base and J dropped 7; count of bases not matched to a gene: 6. CDR3 length: 17 amino acids. The CDR3 DNA follows: TGTGCCAGCAGTTTAGGCGCCGGGACTAGCGGGAGAAATGAGCAGTTCTTC. It yields the protein CASSLGAGTSGRNEQFF.

This clonotype appeared many times. The chain is built from TRBV10-1 and TRBJ2-1, with 9 bases that match TRBD1. J lost 7 bases, V lost 6 bases, and 7 bases had no gene match. The CDR3 contains 14 residues. From germline, CDR1 is WNHNN and CDR2 SYGVQD (reference sequence). CDR3 nucleotide sequence: TGCGCCAGCAGCCATGGACAGGGGCGGAATGAGCAGTTCTTC. Translating gives CASSHGQGRNEQFF.

This clonotype has ten or more counts. The rearrangement uses TRBV20-1 and TRBJ2-7; 7 bases fit TRBD1. Per the germline V gene, CDR1 is DFQATT and CDR2 is SNEGSKA (reference sequence). V was pared by 6 bases and J by 3 bases, with 8 bases of the junction left unmatched. CDR3 length: 13 amino acids. This CDR3 reads CSANTGVDYEQYF. In nucleotides, the CDR3 is TGCAGTGCCAACACAGGGGTAGACTACGAGCAGTACTTC.

At least ten counts were recorded for this clonotype. The CDR3 is CSAPGLAGYEQYF. In DNA form, the CDR3 reads TGCAGTGCGCCGGGACTTGCCGGATACGAGCAGTACTTC. The gene calls are TRBV20-1 and TRBJ2-7, with D possibly matching TRBD2 (6 bases). V was cut by 6 bases and J by 4 bases, with 16 bases left in between. This CDR3 is 13 amino acids long. The germline CDR1 and CDR2 sequences are DFQATT and SNEGSKA (reference sequence).

This clonotype was seen at least ten times. V usage is TRBV9 and J usage is TRBJ2-5; 9 positions match TRBD1. The CDR3 is made up of 17 amino acids. Trimming took 4 bases from V and 1 from J; bases not matched to a gene: 11. Germline-derived CDR1 and CDR2 are SGDLS and YYNGEE. The CDR3 sequence is CASSPSDRGSGQETQYF. Written as DNA, the CDR3 is TGTGCCAGCAGCCCGTCGGACAGGGGATCCGGCCAAGAGACCCAGTACTTC.

This chain connects TRBV5-5 to TRBJ1-5; D gene ambiguous. Germline V gene sequence: CDR1 SGHKS, CDR2 YYEKEE (reference sequence). Deletions cut 4 bases from V and 7 bases from J, with 15 bases between. This CDR3 has 14 amino acids. CDR3 residues: CASSMRTDLQPQHF. CDR3 DNA: TGTGCCAGCAGCATGCGGACGGACCTCCAGCCCCAGCATTTT.

Many counts were recorded for this clonotype. The chain recombines TRBV6-5 with TRBJ2-4, with D possibly matching TRBD2 (6 bases). Germline V gene data show CDR1 as MNHEY and CDR2 as SVGAGI. The CDR3 is 12 residues long. V lost 0 bases and J lost 9, with 6 bases in between. CDR3 sequence: CASSYSGGIQYF. The CDR3 DNA reads TGTGCCAGCAGTTACTCGGGGGGCATTCAGTACTTC.

There are many counts of this clonotype. The CDR3 nucleotides read TGTGCCAGTAGCCCGGAACCCCCGGAGTTGAGCATTCAGTACTTC. This gives the protein CASSPEPPELSIQYF. This rearrangement joins TRBV19 to TRBJ2-4; D not certain. This CDR3 is 15 amino acids long. The ends were cut back, 6 bases at V and 9 bases at J, with 21 bases in the middle. Germline CDR1 LNHDA, CDR2 SQIVND (reference sequence).

This clonotype was seen repeatedly, ten times or more. The V gene is TRBV29-1, the J gene TRBJ2-7, with a weak D call TRBD2 (6 bases). The CDR3 spans 14 residues. The V end lost 6 bases, the J end lost 2 bases, and 17 bases lay between the germline ends. From germline, CDR1 is SQVTM and CDR2 ANQGSEA. The DNA of the CDR3 is TGCAGCGTCCTTGGAGGGACCGAACCCTACGAGCAGTACTTC. It specifies CSVLGGTEPYEQYF.

This clonotype was seen many times. The chain carries TRBV27 and TRBJ2-1; the match to TRBD2 covers 8 bases. The V and J ends lost 8 bases and 4 bases, in that order; junction bases with no gene match: 4. The CDR3 consists of 13 residues. The V gene's germline CDR1 is MNHEY and CDR2 SMNVEV (reference sequence). CDR3 coding DNA: TGTGCCAGCGGGGTAGCGGGGTACAATGAGCAGTTCTTC. Translation gives CASGVAGYNEQFF.

This clonotype was seen repeatedly, ten times or more. This chain uses TRBV12-3 or TRBV12-4 with TRBJ2-3; 7 bases map to TRBD2. This CDR3 is built from 14 residues. Losses at the gene ends were 7 bases for V and 1 base for J; bases not matched to a gene: 5. The CDR3 sequence: CASTATSGTDTQYF. CDR3 sequence (DNA): TGTGCCAGCACCGCAACTAGCGGCACAGATACGCAGTATTTT.

This clonotype was seen ten or more times. V usage is TRBV7-2 and J usage is TRBJ2-2; D call uncertain. The CDR3 consists of 15 residues. The germline CDR1 and CDR2 sequences are SGHTA and FQGNSA. The germline V and J ends were trimmed by 5 bases and 5 bases, with 15 bases remaining between them. CDR3 in amino acids: CASSPIDSRTGELFF. The CDR3 DNA follows: TGTGCCAGCAGCCCCATAGATTCCAGGACCGGGGAGCTGTTTTTT.

This clonotype was observed a handful of times. V usage is TRBV7-3 and J usage is TRBJ2-1; 13 bases match TRBD2. CDR1 and CDR2 (germline): SGHTA, FQGTGA. The J segment lost 1 base and the V segment lost 5 bases, leaving 8 bases of the junction unmatched. This CDR3 has 18 amino acids. CDR3 nucleotide sequence: TGTGCCAGCAGCCCACCGGGACTAGCGGGGATTTCCTACAATGAGCAGTTCTTC. Its protein product is CASSPPGLAGISYNEQFF.

This clonotype was recorded at least ten times. This sequence joins TRBV20-1 and TRBJ2-5, with 14 bases that match TRBD2. V shed 5 bases and J 6 bases; nucleotides not matched to a gene: 8. Looked up from germline, CDR1 is DFQATT and CDR2 is SNEGSKA (reference sequence). The CDR3 covers 15 residues. The CDR3, as DNA: TGCAGTGCTCCCGGACTAGCGGGAGGACAGAAGACCCAGTACTTC. It translates to CSAPGLAGGQKTQYF.

This clonotype has a count of ten or more. The CDR3 region is CAISGTGGETQYF. As DNA, the CDR3 is TGTGCCATCAGTGGGACAGGAGGAGAGACCCAGTACTTC. The chain employs TRBV10-3 and TRBJ2-5, with 7 bases lining up with TRBD1. The CDR3 covers 13 residues. V trimming: 4 bases; J trimming: 4 bases; junction bases outside the gene matches: 3. Germline loops: CDR1 ENHRY, CDR2 SYGVKD.

At least ten counts were recorded for this clonotype. This chain connects TRBV6-5 to TRBJ2-1, with TRBD1 identical over 8 bases. In germline, CDR1 is MNHEY, CDR2 SVGAGI. The CDR3 length is 16 residues. The V segment lost 8 bases and the J segment 9 bases; nucleotides outside the gene matches: 18. The CDR3 sequence is CASRDPGGSGVGEQFF. The CDR3 DNA reads TGTGCCAGCCGCGATCCAGGGGGCTCGGGCGTCGGTGAGCAGTTCTTC.

In its sample, this clonotype was seen many times. Written as DNA, the CDR3 is TGTGCCAGCAGCCCCTCCGGAGTTAGGGCAGATACGCAGTATTTT. Amino acids: CASSPSGVRADTQYF. V and J are TRBV5-8 and TRBJ2-3; no reliable D call. Germline V gene data show CDR1 as SGHTS and CDR2 as YDEGEE. The CDR3 contains 15 residues. V gave up 4 bases and J gave up 4 bases, with 16 bases separating them.

This clonotype occurred many times. This chain connects TRBV5-1 to TRBJ2-5; possibly TRBD1 for D (6 bases). The V end lost 3 bases, the J end lost 5 bases, and 23 bases lay between the germline ends. Germline CDR1 and CDR2: SGHRS and YFSETQ. There are 17 residues in the CDR3. CDR3 in amino acids: CASSSELAMTGWETQYF. CDR3 nucleotide sequence: TGCGCCAGCAGCTCCGAGCTAGCCATGACAGGCTGGGAGACCCAGTACTTC. Variable domain in full (rest from reference TRBV5-1 and TRBJ2-5): KAGVTQTPRYLIKTRGQQVTLSCSPISGHRSVSWYQQTPGQGLQFLFEYFSETQRNKGNFPGRFSGRQFSNSRSEMNVSTLELGDSALYLCASSSELAMTGWETQYFGPGTRLLVL.

This clonotype was counted at least ten times. This rearrangement joins TRBV20-1 to TRBJ2-1; D remains unclear. The CDR3 length is 11 residues. Germline CDR1 and CDR2: DFQATT and SNEGSKA (reference sequence). Trimming left V 7 bases short and J 8 bases short, with 12 bases between. CDR3 loop: CSGNRWHEQFF. The CDR3 nucleotides are TGCAGTGGCAACCGATGGCATGAGCAGTTCTTC.